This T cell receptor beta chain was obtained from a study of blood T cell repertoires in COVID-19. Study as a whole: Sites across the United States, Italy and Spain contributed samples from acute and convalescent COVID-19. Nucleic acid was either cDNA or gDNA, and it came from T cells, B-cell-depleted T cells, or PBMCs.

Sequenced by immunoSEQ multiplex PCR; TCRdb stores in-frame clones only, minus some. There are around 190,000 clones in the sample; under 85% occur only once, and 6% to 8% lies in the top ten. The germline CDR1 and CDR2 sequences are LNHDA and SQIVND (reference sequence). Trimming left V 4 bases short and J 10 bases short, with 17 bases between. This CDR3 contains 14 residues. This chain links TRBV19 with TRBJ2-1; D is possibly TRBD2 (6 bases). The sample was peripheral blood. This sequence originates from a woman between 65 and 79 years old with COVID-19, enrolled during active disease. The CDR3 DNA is TGTGCCAGTAGTACAAGACTAGTTTCAGGCGAGCAGTTCTTC. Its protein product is CASSTRLVSGEQFF. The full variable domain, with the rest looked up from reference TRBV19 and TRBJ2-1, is DGGITQSPKYLFRKEGQNVTLSCEQNLNHDAMYWYRQDPGQGLRLIYYSQIVNDFQKGDIAEGYSVSREKKESFPLTVTSAQKNPTAFYLCASSTRLVSGEQFFGPGTRLTVL.